This TCR beta chain was observed in a study of T cells after yellow fever vaccination. From the 5' RACE reads, TCRdb called clonotypes with MiXCR, one entry per CDR3 protein. The sample yields fewer than 500,000 distinct CDR3 sequences, around 20% seen once. The study's findings and limits: Among all clonotypes, a small share was observed in both CD4 and CD8 compartments.

As for this clonotype: Its target is not known.

The V gene's germline CDR1 is SGHRS and CDR2 YFSETQ. CDR3 length equals 14 residues. Trimming removed 4 bases at V and 3 bases at J, with 14 bases between. The TCR comes from a man aged 18 to 29 who received the YFV17D yellow fever vaccine. The source material was PBMCs, sampled before the yellow fever booster vaccination. The chain is built from TRBV5-1 and TRBJ2-7, with TRBD2 as a possible D gene (7 bases). CDR3 DNA sequence: TGCGCCAGCAGCCGGTGGGGGGGCGGCTACGAGCAGTACTTC. Encoded protein: CASSRWGGGYEQYF.